Each of the 8 T cell receptor beta chains below was sequenced from the same sample in a study of post-analysis software for immune sequencing data. Which antigens these TCRs recognize remains unknown. Overall study findings and caveats: Patients used a few TRBV segments, including TRBV5-6, TRBV5-1 and TRBV20-1, more often than controls.

cDNA libraries for TCR beta contained unique molecular identifiers. TCRdb re-called the PCR reads through MiXCR, storing one row per CDR3 protein. Of roughly 580,000 distinct CDR3 sequences listed, 44% were seen once; the top ten hold about 1.5%. Sequencing was performed on blood. Receptors were obtained from a girl aged 5 to 17 with multiple sclerosis.

The chain recombines TRBV5-1 with TRBJ2-1; D is possibly TRBD2 (7 bases). The CDR3 contains 17 residues. Germline CDR1 is SGHRS and CDR2 is YFSETQ. V shed 0 bases and J shed 5 bases, with 18 bases lying between them. The CDR3 region has the DNA TGCGCCAGCAGCTTGGGCTGGGGCGGGGGCCCGAACAATGAGCAGTTCTTC. Translating it yields CASSLGWGGGPNNEQFF.

This clonotype was picked up one time. The chain combines TRBV7-9 with TRBJ1-2, with no clear D. The V gene's germline CDR1 is SEHNR and CDR2 FQNEAQ (reference sequence). The CDR3 spans 13 residues. The V end was cut by 0 bases, the J end by 8 bases, with 10 bases between. CDR3 region: CASSLAAMVGYTF. The CDR3, as DNA: TGTGCCAGCAGCTTAGCAGCCATGGTGGGCTACACCTTC. Full variable domain (rest looked up from reference TRBV7-9 and TRBJ1-2): DTGVSQNPRHKITKRGQNVTFRCDPISEHNRLYWYRQTLGQGPEFLTYFQNEAQLEKSRLLSDRFSAERPKGSFSTLEIQRTEQGDSAMYLCASSLAAMVGYTFGSGTRLTVV.

The V and J genes are TRBV27 and TRBJ1-4, with 9 bases matching TRBD1. After removal of 0 bases from V and 5 bases from J, the junction contained 10 bases not matched to a gene. There are 18 residues in the CDR3. Germline values: CDR1 MNHEY, CDR2 SMNVEV (reference sequence). Here the CDR3 DNA reads TGTGCCAGCAGTTTATCGAGGGGACAGGGAGAGGCGAATGAAAAACTGTTTTTT. Translated: CASSLSRGQGEANEKLFF.

CDR3 residues: CASSLRGGGGNEQFF. The CDR3 DNA reads TGTGCCAGCAGCCTTCGGGGCGGCGGGGGCAATGAGCAGTTCTTC. The chain carries TRBV13 and TRBJ2-1; 7 bases are shared with TRBD2. Germline lookup yields CDR1 PRHDT and CDR2 FYEKMQ (reference sequence). CDR3 size: 15 residues. V shed 5 bases and J 6 bases; nucleotides not matched to a gene: 10.

The V call is TRBV27, the J call TRBJ2-1, with D hard to call. The CDR3 spans 13 residues. Germline V gene sequence: CDR1 MNHEY, CDR2 SMNVEV (reference sequence). V lost 6 bases, J lost 9 bases, and 15 bases lay in between. CDR3 nucleotide sequence: TGTGCCAGCAGATCACGCCCGGTGGCTGAGCAGTTCTTC. It yields the protein CASRSRPVAEQFF.

This clonotype is a singleton in its sample. The rearrangement uses TRBV29-1 and TRBJ2-7; perhaps TRBD1 as D (5 bases). The DNA end lines up better with TRBJ2-5; the J call may be wrong. Germline V CDR1 and CDR2: SQVTM, ANQGSEA. CDR3 length: 12 residues. The CDR3 DNA reads as TGCAGCGTTGAACGCAGGGAAGAGACCCAGTACTTC. Encoded protein: CSVERREETQYF.

There are a few counts of this clonotype. V and J are TRBV4-1 and TRBJ2-7, with D possibly TRBD1 on 6 matching bases. The length of the CDR3 is 15 residues. V dropped 0 bases and J dropped 6 bases, with 15 bases sitting between them. Looked up from germline, CDR1 is MGHRA and CDR2 is YSYEKL. DNA of the CDR3: TGCGCCAGCAGCCAAGATCCAGGGGCTAAGGGCGAGCAGTACTTC. Translation: CASSQDPGAKGEQYF.

This rearrangement joins TRBV20-1 to TRBJ1-1; 7 positions match TRBD1. The CDR3 contains 13 residues. Germline assignment: CDR1 DFQATT and CDR2 SNEGSKA (reference sequence). The trim removed 7 bases at V and 5 bases at J, leaving 10 bases unmatched. This chain's CDR3 is CSGIRQGLTEAFF. CDR3 in DNA: TGCAGTGGCATCAGACAGGGTCTAACTGAAGCTTTCTTT.